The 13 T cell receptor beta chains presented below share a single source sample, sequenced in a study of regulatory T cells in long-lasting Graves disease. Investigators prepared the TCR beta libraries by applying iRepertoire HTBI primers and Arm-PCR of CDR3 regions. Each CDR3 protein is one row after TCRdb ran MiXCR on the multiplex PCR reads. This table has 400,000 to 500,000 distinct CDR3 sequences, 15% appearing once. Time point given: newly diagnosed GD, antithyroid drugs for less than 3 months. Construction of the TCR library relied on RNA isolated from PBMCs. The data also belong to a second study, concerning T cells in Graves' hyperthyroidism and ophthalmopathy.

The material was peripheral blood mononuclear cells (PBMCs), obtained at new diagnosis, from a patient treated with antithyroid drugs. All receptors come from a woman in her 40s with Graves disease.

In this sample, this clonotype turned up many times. CDR3 sequence (DNA): TGCGCCAGCAGCGTACACCCGGACAGATCCTACGAGCAGTACTTC. Its translation: CASSVHPDRSYEQYF. The chain carries TRBV5-1 and TRBJ2-7, with a tentative D call TRBD1 (6 bases). CDR1 and CDR2 (germline): SGHRS, YFSETQ. The V end lost 4 bases, the J end lost 1 base, and 15 bases lay between the germline ends. The CDR3 is 15 residues long.

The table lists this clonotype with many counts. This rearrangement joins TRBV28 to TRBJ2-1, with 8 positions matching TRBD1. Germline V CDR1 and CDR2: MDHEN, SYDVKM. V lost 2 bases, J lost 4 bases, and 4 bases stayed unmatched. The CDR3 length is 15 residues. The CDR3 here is CASSLGDRFYNEQFF. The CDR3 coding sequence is TGTGCCAGCAGTTTAGGGGACAGGTTTTACAATGAGCAGTTCTTC.

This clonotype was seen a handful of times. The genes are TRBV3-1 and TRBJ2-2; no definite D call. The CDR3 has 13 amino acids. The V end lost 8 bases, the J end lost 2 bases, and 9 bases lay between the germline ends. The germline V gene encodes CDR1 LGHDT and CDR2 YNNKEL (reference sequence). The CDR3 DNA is TGTGCCAGCGAGCAGGTTAACACCGGGGAGCTGTTTTTT. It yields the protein CASEQVNTGELFF.

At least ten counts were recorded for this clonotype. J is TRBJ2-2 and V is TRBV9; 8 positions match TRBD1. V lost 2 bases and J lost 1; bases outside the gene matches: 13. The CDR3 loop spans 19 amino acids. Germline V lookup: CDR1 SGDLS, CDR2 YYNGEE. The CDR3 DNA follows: TGTGCCAGCAGCGTTGACACAGGGGGGAACGTCGTGAACACCGGGGAGCTGTTTTTT. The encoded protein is CASSVDTGGNVVNTGELFF.

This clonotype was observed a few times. CDR3 amino acids: CASYPSGTINEQFF. CDR3 in DNA: TGTGCCAGCTACCCTAGCGGAACTATCAATGAGCAGTTCTTC. The V gene is TRBV6-2 or TRBV6-3, the J gene TRBJ2-1, with 7 bases aligning to TRBD2. V dropped 8 bases and J dropped 6; count of bases not matched to a gene: 10. CDR1 MNHEY and CDR2 SVGEGT come from the germline V gene. The CDR3 runs to 14 residues.

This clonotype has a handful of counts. The CDR3 sequence is CASRQDRVRYNEQFF. The DNA of the CDR3 is TGTGCCAGTAGGCAAGACAGGGTTCGCTACAATGAGCAGTTCTTC. This chain links TRBV19 with TRBJ2-1, with 7 bases aligning to TRBD1. Looked up from germline, CDR1 is LNHDA and CDR2 is SQIVND (reference sequence). The ends lost 6 bases at V and 3 bases at J; junction bases unmatched: 8. CDR3 size: 15 residues.

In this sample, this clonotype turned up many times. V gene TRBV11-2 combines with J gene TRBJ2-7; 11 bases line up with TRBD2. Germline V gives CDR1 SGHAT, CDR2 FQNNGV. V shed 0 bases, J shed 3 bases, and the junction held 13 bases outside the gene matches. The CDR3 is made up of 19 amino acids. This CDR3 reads CASSLEASGRPTNFYEQYF. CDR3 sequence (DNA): TGTGCCAGCAGCTTAGAGGCTAGCGGGAGGCCAACGAACTTCTACGAGCAGTACTTC.

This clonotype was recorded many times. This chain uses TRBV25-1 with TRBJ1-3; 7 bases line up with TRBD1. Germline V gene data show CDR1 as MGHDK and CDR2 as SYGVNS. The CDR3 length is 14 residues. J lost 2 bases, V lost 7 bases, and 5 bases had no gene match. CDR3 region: CASTIDRAGNTIYF. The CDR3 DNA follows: TGTGCCAGCACCATCGACAGGGCTGGAAACACCATATATTTT.

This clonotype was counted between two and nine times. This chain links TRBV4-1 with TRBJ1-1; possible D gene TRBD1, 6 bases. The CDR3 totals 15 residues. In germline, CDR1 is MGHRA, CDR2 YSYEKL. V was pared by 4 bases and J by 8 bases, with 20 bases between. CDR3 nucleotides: TGCGCCAGCAGCCTACGACAGGACCCAACTAAAGAAGCTTTCTTT. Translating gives CASSLRQDPTKEAFF.

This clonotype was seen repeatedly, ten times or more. The CDR3 spells CSVEWQGADYGYTF. In DNA form, the CDR3 reads TGCAGCGTTGAGTGGCAGGGGGCCGACTATGGCTACACCTTC. This rearrangement joins TRBV29-1 to TRBJ1-2, with 8 positions matching TRBD1. Germline CDR1 is SQVTM and CDR2 is ANQGSEA. The V gene end was trimmed by 3 bases and the J gene end by 3 bases; junction bases not matched to a gene: 6. There are 14 residues in the CDR3.

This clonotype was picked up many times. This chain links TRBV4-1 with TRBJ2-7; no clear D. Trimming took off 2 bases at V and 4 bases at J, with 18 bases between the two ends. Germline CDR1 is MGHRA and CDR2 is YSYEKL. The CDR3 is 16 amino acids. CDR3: CASSQRFSGSLYEQYF. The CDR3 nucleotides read TGCGCCAGCAGCCAAAGGTTTTCGGGTTCTCTGTACGAGCAGTACTTC.

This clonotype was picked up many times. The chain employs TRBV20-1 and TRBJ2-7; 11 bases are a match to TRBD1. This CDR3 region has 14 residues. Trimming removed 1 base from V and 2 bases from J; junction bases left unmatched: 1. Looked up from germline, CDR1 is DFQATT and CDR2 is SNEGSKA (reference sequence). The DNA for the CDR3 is TGCAGTGCTAGAGTGGGACAGGGGGCCTACGAGCAGTACTTC. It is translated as CSARVGQGAYEQYF.

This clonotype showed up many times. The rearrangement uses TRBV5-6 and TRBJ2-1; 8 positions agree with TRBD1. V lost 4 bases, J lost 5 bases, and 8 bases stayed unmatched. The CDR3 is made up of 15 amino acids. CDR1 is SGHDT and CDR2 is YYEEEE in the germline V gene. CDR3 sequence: CASSPGTGRHNEQFF. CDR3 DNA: TGTGCCAGCAGCCCCGGGACAGGACGACACAATGAGCAGTTCTTC.